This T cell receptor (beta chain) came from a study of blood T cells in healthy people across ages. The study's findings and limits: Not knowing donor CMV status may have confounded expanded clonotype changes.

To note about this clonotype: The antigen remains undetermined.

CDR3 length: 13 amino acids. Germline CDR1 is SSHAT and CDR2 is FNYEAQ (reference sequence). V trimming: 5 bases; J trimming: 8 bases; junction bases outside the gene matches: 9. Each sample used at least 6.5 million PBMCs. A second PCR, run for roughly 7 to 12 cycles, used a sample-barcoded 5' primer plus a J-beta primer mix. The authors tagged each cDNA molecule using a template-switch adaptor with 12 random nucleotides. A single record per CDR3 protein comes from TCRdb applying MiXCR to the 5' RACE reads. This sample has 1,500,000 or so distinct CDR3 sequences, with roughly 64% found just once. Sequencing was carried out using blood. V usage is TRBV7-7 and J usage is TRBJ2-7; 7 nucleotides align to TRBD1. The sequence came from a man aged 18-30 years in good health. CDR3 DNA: TGTGCCAGCAGCCGAGAGCGACAGGGCAAGCAGTACTTC. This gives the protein CASSRERQGKQYF.